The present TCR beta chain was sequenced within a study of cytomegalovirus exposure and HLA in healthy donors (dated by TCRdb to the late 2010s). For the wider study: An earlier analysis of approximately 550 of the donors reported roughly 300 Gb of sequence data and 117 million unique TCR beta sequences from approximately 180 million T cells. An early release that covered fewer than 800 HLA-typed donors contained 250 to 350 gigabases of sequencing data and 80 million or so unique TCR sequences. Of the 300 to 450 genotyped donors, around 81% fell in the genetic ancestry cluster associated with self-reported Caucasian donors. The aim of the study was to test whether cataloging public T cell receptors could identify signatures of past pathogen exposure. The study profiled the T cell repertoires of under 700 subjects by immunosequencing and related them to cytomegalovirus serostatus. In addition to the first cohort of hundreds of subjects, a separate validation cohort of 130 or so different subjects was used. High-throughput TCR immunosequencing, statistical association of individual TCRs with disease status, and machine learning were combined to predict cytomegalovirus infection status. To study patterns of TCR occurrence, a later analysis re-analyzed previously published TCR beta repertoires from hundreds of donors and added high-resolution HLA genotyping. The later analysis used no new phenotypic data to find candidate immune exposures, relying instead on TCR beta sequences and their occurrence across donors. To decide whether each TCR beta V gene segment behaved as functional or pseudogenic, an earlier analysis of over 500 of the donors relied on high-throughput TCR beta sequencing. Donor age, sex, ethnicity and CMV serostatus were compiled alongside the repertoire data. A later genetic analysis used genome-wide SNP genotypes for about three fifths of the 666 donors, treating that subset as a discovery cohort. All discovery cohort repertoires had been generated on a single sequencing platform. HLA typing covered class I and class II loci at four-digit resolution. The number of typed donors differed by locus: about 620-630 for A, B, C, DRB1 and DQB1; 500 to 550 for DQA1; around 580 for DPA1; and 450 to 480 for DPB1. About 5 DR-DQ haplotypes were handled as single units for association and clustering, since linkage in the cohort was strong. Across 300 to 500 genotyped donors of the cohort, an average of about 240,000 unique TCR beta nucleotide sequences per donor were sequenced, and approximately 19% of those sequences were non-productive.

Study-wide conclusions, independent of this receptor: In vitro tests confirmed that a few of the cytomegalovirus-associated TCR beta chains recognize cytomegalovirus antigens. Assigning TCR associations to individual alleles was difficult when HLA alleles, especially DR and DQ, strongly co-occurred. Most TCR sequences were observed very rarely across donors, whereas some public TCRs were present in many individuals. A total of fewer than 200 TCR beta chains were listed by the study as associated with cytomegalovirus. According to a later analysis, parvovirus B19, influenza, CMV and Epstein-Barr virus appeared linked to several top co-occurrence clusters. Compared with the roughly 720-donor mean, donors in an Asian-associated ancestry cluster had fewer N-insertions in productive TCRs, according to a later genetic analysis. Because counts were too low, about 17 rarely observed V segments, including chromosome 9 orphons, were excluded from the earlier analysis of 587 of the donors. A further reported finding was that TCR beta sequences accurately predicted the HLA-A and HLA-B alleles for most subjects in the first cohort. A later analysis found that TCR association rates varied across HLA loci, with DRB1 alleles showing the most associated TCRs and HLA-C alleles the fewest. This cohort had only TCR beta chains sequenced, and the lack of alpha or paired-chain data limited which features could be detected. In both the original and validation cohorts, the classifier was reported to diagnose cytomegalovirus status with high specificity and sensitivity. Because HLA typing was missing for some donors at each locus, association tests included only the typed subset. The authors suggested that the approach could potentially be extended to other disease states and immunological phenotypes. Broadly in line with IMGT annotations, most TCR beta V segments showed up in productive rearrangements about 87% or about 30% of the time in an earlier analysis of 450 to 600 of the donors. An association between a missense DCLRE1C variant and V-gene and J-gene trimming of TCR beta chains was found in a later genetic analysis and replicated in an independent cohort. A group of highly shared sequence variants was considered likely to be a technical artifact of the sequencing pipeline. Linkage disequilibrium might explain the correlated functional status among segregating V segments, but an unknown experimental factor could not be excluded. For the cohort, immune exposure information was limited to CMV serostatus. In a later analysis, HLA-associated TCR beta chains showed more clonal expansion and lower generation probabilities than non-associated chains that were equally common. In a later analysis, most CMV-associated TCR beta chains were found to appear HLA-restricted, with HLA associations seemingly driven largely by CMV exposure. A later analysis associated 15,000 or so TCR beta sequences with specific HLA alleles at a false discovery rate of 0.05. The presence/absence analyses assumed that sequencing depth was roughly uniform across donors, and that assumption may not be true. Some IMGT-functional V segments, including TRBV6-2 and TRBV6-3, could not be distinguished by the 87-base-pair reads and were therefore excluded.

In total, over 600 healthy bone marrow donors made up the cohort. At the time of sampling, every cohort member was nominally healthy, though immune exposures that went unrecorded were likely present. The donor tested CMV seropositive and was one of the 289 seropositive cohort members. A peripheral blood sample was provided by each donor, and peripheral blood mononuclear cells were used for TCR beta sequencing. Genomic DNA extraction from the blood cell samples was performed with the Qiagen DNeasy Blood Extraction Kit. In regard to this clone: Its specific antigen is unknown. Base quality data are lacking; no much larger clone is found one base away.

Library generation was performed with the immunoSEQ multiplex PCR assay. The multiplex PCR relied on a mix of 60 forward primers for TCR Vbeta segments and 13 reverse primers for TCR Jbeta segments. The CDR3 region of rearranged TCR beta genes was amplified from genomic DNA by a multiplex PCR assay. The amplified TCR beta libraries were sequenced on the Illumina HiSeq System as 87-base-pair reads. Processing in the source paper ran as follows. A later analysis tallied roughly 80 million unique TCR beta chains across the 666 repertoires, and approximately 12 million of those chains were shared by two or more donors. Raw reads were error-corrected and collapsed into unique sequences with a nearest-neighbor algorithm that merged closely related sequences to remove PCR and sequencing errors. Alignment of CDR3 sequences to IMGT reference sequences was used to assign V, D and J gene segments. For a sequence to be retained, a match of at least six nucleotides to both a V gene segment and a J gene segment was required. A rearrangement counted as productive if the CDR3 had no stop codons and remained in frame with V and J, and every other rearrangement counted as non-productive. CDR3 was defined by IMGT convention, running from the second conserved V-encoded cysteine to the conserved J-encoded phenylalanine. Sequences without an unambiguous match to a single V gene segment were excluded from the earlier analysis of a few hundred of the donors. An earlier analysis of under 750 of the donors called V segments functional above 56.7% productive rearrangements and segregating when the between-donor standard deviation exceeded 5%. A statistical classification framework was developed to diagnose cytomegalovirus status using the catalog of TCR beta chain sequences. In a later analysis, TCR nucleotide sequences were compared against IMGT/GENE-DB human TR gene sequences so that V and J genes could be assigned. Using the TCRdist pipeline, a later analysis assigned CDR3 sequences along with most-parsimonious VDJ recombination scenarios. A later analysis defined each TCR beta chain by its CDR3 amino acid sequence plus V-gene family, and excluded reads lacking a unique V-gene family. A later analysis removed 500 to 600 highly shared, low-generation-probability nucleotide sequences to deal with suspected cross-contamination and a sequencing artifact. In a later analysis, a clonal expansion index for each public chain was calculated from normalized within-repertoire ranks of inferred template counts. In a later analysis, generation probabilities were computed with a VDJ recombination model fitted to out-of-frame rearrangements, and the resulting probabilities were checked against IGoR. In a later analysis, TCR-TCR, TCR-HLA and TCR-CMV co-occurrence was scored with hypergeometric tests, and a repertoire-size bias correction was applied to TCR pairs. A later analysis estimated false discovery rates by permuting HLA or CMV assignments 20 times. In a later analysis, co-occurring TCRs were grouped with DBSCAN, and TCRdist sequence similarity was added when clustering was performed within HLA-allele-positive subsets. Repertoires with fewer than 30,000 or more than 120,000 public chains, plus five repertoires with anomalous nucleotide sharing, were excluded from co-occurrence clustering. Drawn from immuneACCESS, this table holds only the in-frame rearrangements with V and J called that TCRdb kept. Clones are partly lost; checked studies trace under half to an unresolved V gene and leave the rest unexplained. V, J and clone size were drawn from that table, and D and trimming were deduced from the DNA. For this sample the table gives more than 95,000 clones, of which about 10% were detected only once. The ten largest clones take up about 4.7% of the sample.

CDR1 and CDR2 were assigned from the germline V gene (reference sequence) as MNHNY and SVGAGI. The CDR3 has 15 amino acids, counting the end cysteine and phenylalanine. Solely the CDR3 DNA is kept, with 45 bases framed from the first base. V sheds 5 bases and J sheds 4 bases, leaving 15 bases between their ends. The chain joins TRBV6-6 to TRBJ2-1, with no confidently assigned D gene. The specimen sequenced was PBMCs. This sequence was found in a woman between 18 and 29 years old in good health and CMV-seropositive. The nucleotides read TGTGCCAGCAGTAGCCAGACGCACGGGTACAATGAGCAGTTCTTC. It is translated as CASSSQTHGYNEQFF.